The present T cell receptor (beta chain) was sequenced within a study of technical replicates of blood from several donors. Trimming pared 3 bases from V and 2 bases from J, leaving 11 bases between. Germline lookup yields CDR1 MDHEN and CDR2 SYDVKM. CDR3 length: 14 amino acids. Measured with immunoSEQ multiplex PCR; TCRdb has only the in-frame clones, and not every one. This repertoire shows about 44,000 clones, about 96% found once; its top ten account for about 0.37%. What was sequenced was T cells isolated from PBMCs. This TCR derives from a human donor in good health. V and J are TRBV28 and TRBJ2-7; a weak D match, TRBD1 (7 bases). As DNA, the CDR3 is TGTGCCAGCAGTTTTCCAGGGGGGACCTACGAGCAGTACTTC. It codes for CASSFPGGTYEQYF.